This TCR beta chain was observed in a study of shared clonotypes between healthy human individuals. Turning to the study itself: The people who gave samples were a couple of women and a few men aged 18 to 49. The study, taken as a whole, reports: Across a handful of donors, naive CD4 shared around 5.3%, naive CD8 around 3.8%, memory CD4 over 2%, memory CD8 0.4% to 0.5%.

Concerning this clone itself: As yet, its antigen is unknown.

Profiling relied on immunoSEQ multiplex PCR, and the TCRdb table lists in-frame clones only, not all of them. The table lists 550,000 to 850,000 clones, around 74% of them singletons. V was shortened by 4 bases and J by 8 bases, with 11 bases between the two germline ends. This CDR3 has 13 amino acids. Germline V gene sequence: CDR1 SEHNR, CDR2 FQNEAQ (reference sequence). The study enrolled healthy HIV-negative adults without recent acute infections or vaccinations as donors. The authors divided CD4+ cells into CD45RA+ naive and CD45RA-negative memory subsets. Input material: memory CD4+ T cells sorted from blood. This sample's subset: CD45RA-negative fraction. The chain couples TRBV7-9 to TRBJ1-4, with unresolved D. The sequence derives from a woman in her thirties in good health. Here the CDR3 DNA reads TGTGCCAGCAGCTCCCCTGAGGGCGAAAAACTGTTTTTT. It specifies CASSSPEGEKLFF.